One and the same sample provided the 22 T cell receptor beta chains below, sequenced in a study of T cells after posttransplantation cyclophosphamide. Profiling relied on immunoSEQ multiplex PCR, and the TCRdb table lists in-frame clones only, not all of them. The sample holds 20,000 to 25,000 clones; roughly nine tenths are singletons and the top ten take 12%. Cyclophosphamide on days +3 and +4 followed busulfan-fludarabine conditioning and a marrow graft. The sample was PBMCs, taken after allogeneic stem cell transplant with posttransplant cyclophosphamide. The receptors derive from a female patient between 25 and 45 years old who received an allogeneic stem cell transplant from an unrelated donor, was CMV-positive, and had no GVHD. Some of the T cells may derive from the graft donor.

The chain employs TRBV9 and TRBJ2-1; D may be TRBD2 (5 bases). Germline V CDR1 and CDR2: SGDLS, YYNGEE. V was cut by 6 bases and J by 1 base, with 8 bases left in between. The CDR3 contains 13 residues. CDR3 nucleotides: TGTGCCAGCACCAGCGGTTCCTACAATGAGCAGTTCTTC. This translates into CASTSGSYNEQFF.

This clone was observed once. This rearrangement joins TRBV13 to TRBJ2-6; D might be TRBD1 (6 bases). Germline V gives CDR1 PRHDT, CDR2 FYEKMQ (reference sequence). Trimming stripped 5 bases from V and 3 bases from J, with 14 bases between. This CDR3 has 16 residues. CDR3 region: CASSPHRAGGANVLTF. CDR3 coding DNA: TGTGCCAGCAGCCCTCACAGGGCTGGTGGGGCCAACGTCCTGACTTTC.

This clone was recorded only once. The chain joins TRBV2 to TRBJ1-2, with D perhaps matching TRBD1 (6 bases). The germline CDR1 and CDR2 sequences are SNHLY and FYNNEI. Between the trimmed V and J ends, which lost 1 base and 4 bases, there was a span of 10 bases. This CDR3 is 14 amino acids long. The CDR3 here is CASSEVGASYGYTF. In DNA, the CDR3 is TGTGCCAGCAGTGAAGTGGGGGCCTCCTATGGCTACACCTTC.

CDR3 in DNA: TGTGCCAGCAGCCCCAGTCAGACTTACAATGAGCAGTTCTTC. It is translated as CASSPSQTYNEQFF. The rearrangement joins TRBV6-5 to TRBJ2-1; D gene unclear. This CDR3 has 14 residues. V lost 6 bases, J lost 4 bases, and 13 bases lay in between. Germline-derived CDR1 and CDR2 are MNHEY and SVGAGI.

V is TRBV7-3 and J is TRBJ2-3, with D tentatively TRBD2 (7 bases). Germline V lookup: CDR1 SGHTA, CDR2 FQGTGA. This CDR3 has 15 amino acids. The V end was cut by 3 bases, the J end by 5 bases, with 15 bases between. The DNA of the CDR3 is TGTGCCAGCAGCTTCGGGGGGCTAGCCAGAGATACGCAGTATTTT. It codes for CASSFGGLARDTQYF.

The rearrangement joins TRBV7-2 to TRBJ1-2, with 10 positions matching TRBD1. With V trimmed by 2 bases and J by 8 bases, 11 bases remained unmatched. This CDR3 is 16 amino acids long. Germline CDR1 reads SGHTA; CDR2 reads FQGNSA. In DNA, the CDR3 is TGTGCCAGCAGCTTAAGGATACGACAGGGGGCAGGAGGCTACACCTTC. Translated: CASSLRIRQGAGGYTF.

This clone was picked up one time. The V and J genes are TRBV6-5 and TRBJ2-5; weak D call: TRBD2 (5 bases). The CDR3 extends over 14 amino acids. Germline lookup yields CDR1 MNHEY and CDR2 SVGAGI. Trimming cost V 8 bases and J 4 bases, with 17 bases left between them. This CDR3 reads CASRTGSRGETQYF. The CDR3 bases are TGTGCCAGCCGGACCGGGTCTCGGGGAGAGACCCAGTACTTC.

The chain combines TRBV28 with TRBJ2-5; D gene unclear. The end of the DNA fits TRBJ2-7 better, so the J call may be wrong. Per germline, CDR1 MDHEN and CDR2 SYDVKM. The CDR3 is 12 amino acids. CDR3 sequence (DNA): TGTGCCAGCAGTTTCGGAGCCTACGAGCAGTACTTC. The encoded protein is CASSFGAYEQYF.

This chain connects TRBV7-3 to TRBJ2-7; 8 bases are shared with TRBD1. Germline V CDR1 and CDR2: SGHTA, FQGTGA. The V and J ends lost 4 bases and 1 base, in that order; junction bases with no gene match: 15. There are 18 residues in the CDR3. The CDR3 region has the DNA TGTGCCAGCAGCTCCCCGCCGCCTTTACAGGGGGTATCCTACGAGCAGTACTTC. It is translated as CASSSPPPLQGVSYEQYF.

The chain joins TRBV7-2 to TRBJ1-5; 10 nucleotides match TRBD1. This CDR3 has 16 residues. Germline V gene lookup returns CDR1 SGHTA and CDR2 FQGNSA. Germline trimming cut 1 base from V and 9 bases from J; bases unmatched to any gene: 9. CDR3 in DNA: TGTGCCAGCAGCTTAGGGGACAGGGGTGCTCTGGGGCCCCAGCATTTT. This sequence encodes CASSLGDRGALGPQHF.

This chain connects TRBV5-1 to TRBJ2-5, with D perhaps matching TRBD2 (5 bases). With 3 bases removed from V and 3 bases from J, the gap between germline ends came to 21 bases. Germline loops: CDR1 SGHRS, CDR2 YFSETQ. The CDR3 runs 17 residues. CDR3 sequence: CASSSGIVRLLEETQYF. CDR3 sequence (DNA): TGCGCCAGCAGCTCGGGAATTGTGCGGTTGTTAGAAGAGACCCAGTACTTC.

This rearrangement joins TRBV4-2 to TRBJ1-5; D gene uncertain. The CDR3 sequence is 14 residues long. Trimming removed 1 base at V and 4 bases at J, with 8 bases between. The germline V gene encodes CDR1 LGHNA and CDR2 YNFKEQ. CDR3 residues: CASSQGTGNQPQHF. In DNA form, the CDR3 reads TGTGCCAGCAGCCAAGGGACGGGGAATCAGCCCCAGCATTTT.

This clone has more than one count but fewer than ten. This chain uses TRBV28 with TRBJ1-4; D is possibly TRBD1 (5 bases). Germline assignment: CDR1 MDHEN and CDR2 SYDVKM. The CDR3 sequence is 13 residues long. The V end lost 7 bases, the J end lost 7 bases, and 13 bases lay between the germline ends. CDR3 sequence reads: CASNSGITEKLFF. The CDR3 DNA follows: TGTGCCAGCAATTCAGGGATAACTGAAAAACTGTTTTTT.

This clone has just one count. The J gene is TRBJ1-5, the V gene TRBV9, with D possibly TRBD1 on 5 matching bases. The germline CDR1 and CDR2 sequences are SGDLS and YYNGEE. Trimming removed 1 base from V and 5 bases from J, with 10 bases in between. This CDR3 comprises 14 residues. The CDR3 bases are TGTGCCAGCAGCGTAATGGGGGAGGATCAGCCCCAGCATTTT. The encoded protein is CASSVMGEDQPQHF.

The chain has TRBV10-3 and TRBJ1-2, with TRBD1 matching 7 bases. The V segment lost 6 bases and the J segment 5 bases; nucleotides outside the gene matches: 18. Germline V CDR1 and CDR2: ENHRY, SYGVKD. CDR3 size: 17 residues. The CDR3 DNA reads as TGTGCCATCAGGGGGCCGATTGGGCGAGGGGGCGCGTATGGCTACACCTTC. This codes for CAIRGPIGRGGAYGYTF.

The V call is TRBV5-1, the J call TRBJ2-3; 8 nucleotides agree with TRBD1. J gave up 0 bases and V 4 bases, and 10 bases lay outside the gene matches. Germline CDR1 and CDR2: SGHRS and YFSETQ. The CDR3 covers 17 residues. The CDR3 protein is CASSQPPGTGSTDTQYF. DNA for the CDR3: TGCGCCAGCAGCCAACCCCCCGGGACAGGAAGCACAGATACGCAGTATTTT.

The chain uses TRBV9 and TRBJ1-1; D is undetermined. The CDR3 is made up of 14 amino acids. Germline assignment: CDR1 SGDLS and CDR2 YYNGEE. Trimming removed 2 bases at V and 1 base at J, with 9 bases between. CDR3 nucleotides: TGTGCCAGCAGCGTTAATCCAGGGAACACTGAAGCTTTCTTT. Amino acids: CASSVNPGNTEAFF.

This chain joins TRBV29-1 and TRBJ2-3; 8 bases agree with TRBD1. V was pared by 4 bases and J by 0 bases, with 9 bases of the junction left unmatched. The CDR3 sequence is 16 residues long. Germline-derived CDR1 and CDR2 are SQVTM and ANQGSEA. CDR3 sequence: CSVGGAGGMSTDTQYF. The DNA for the CDR3 is TGCAGCGTTGGAGGGGCAGGGGGCATGAGCACAGATACGCAGTATTTT.

The V call is TRBV7-6, the J call TRBJ2-1, with TRBD2 identical over 11 bases. V shed 7 bases, J shed 5 bases, and the junction held 7 bases outside the gene matches. CDR1 is SGHVS, CDR2 FNYEAQ, per germline. The CDR3 extends over 15 amino acids. Here the CDR3 DNA reads TGTGCCAGCAACCGAATAGCGGGGGGGCACAATGAGCAGTTCTTC. This codes for CASNRIAGGHNEQFF.

The genes are TRBV19 and TRBJ2-2; 7 nucleotides align to TRBD2. Germline V gene data show CDR1 as LNHDA and CDR2 as SQIVND (reference sequence). This CDR3 has 15 amino acids. V lost 7 bases, J lost 5 bases, and 10 bases stayed unmatched. The CDR3 spells CASTPGGMSTGELFF. CDR3 DNA sequence: TGTGCCAGTACCCCGGGAGGCATGTCGACCGGGGAGCTGTTTTTT. Full variable domain (missing parts from reference TRBV19 and TRBJ2-2): DGGITQSPKYLFRKEGQNVTLSCEQNLNHDAMYWYRQDPGQGLRLIYYSQIVNDFQKGDIAEGYSVSREKKESFPLTVTSAQKNPTAFYLCASTPGGMSTGELFFGEGSRLTVL.

The chain links TRBV29-1 to TRBJ2-1, with 12 bases lining up with TRBD2. V trimming: 3 bases; J trimming: 4 bases; junction bases outside the gene matches: 10. The CDR3 extends over 17 amino acids. Germline lookup yields CDR1 SQVTM and CDR2 ANQGSEA. The CDR3 region has the DNA TGCAGCGTTGATGGTCCTAGCGGGGGGGCCGTGTACAATGAGCAGTTCTTC. This sequence encodes CSVDGPSGGAVYNEQFF.

This clone was picked up a small number of times. The gene calls are TRBV6-1 and TRBJ1-2; TRBD1 is a possible D gene (6 bases). Trimming took 1 base from V and 7 from J, leaving 13 bases between them. This CDR3 has 14 residues. Per germline, CDR1 MNHNS and CDR2 SASEGT. The CDR3 reads CASSEDTGHIGYTF. In DNA form, the CDR3 reads TGTGCCAGCAGTGAAGATACGGGACACATTGGCTACACCTTC.